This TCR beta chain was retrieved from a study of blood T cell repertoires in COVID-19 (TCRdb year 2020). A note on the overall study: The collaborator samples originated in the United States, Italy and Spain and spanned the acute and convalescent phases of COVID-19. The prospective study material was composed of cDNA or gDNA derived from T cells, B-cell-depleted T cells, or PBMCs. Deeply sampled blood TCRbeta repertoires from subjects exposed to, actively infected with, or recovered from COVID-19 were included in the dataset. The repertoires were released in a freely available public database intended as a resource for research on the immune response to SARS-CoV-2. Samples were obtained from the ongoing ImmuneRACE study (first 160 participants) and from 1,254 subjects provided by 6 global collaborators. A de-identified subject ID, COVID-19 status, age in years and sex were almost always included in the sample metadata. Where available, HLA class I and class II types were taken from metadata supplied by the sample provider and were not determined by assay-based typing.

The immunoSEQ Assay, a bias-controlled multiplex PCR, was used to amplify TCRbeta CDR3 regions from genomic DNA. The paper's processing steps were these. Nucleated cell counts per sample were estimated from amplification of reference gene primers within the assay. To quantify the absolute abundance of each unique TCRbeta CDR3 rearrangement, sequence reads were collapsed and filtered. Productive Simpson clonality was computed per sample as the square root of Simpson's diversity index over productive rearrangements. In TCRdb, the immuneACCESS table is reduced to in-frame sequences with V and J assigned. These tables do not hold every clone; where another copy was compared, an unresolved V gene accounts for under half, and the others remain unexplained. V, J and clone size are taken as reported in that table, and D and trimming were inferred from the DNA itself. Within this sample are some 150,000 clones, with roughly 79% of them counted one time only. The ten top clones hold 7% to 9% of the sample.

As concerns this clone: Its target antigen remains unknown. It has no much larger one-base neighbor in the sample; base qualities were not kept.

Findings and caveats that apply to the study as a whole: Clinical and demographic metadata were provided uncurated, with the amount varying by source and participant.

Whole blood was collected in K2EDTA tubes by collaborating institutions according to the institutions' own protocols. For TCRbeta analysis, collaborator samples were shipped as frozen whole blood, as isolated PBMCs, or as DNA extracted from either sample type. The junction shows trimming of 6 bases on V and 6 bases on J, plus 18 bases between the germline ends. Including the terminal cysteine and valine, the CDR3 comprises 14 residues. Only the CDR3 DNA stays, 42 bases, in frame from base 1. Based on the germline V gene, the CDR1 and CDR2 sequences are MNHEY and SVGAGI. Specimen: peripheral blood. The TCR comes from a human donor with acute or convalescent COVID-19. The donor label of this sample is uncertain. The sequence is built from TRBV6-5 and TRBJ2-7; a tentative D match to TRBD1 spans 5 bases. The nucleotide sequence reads TGTGCCAGCAGGGTACAGGTTACCGGCGGCGAGCAGTACGTC. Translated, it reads CASRVQVTGGEQYV.